This TCR beta chain was recorded in a study of OX40 agonist ivuxolimab in advanced cancers. This CDR3 contains 12 residues. The ends were cut back, 6 bases at V and 2 bases at J, with 7 bases in the middle. CDR1 is MNHNS and CDR2 is SASEGT in the germline V gene. Sequenced by immunoSEQ multiplex PCR; TCRdb stores in-frame clones only, minus some. The sample has about 37,000 clones, approximately 84% seen once. V usage is TRBV6-1 and J usage is TRBJ1-1; perhaps TRBD1 as D (5 bases). The specimen comprised CD4+ or CD8+ T cells sorted from blood, sampled in a trial of the OX40 agonist ivuxolimab. The sequence came from an adult with an advanced solid tumor such as melanoma, head and neck, liver or kidney cancer. This CDR3 reads CASRQVNTEAFF. The CDR3 DNA is TGTGCCAGCAGACAGGTCAACACTGAAGCTTTCTTT.